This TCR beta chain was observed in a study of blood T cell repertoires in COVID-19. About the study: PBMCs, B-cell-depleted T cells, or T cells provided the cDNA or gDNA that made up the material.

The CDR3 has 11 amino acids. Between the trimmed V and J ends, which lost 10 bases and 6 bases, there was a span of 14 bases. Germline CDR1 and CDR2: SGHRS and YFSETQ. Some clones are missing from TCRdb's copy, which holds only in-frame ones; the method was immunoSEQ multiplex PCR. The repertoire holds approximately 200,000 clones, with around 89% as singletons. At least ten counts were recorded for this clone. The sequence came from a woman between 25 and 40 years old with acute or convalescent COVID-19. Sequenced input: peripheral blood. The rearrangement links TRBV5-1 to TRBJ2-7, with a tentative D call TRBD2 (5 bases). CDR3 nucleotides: TGCGCCTCCAACGAGGGTCTCGAGCAGTACTTC. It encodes CASNEGLEQYF.